This TCR beta chain is from a study of blood T cell repertoires in COVID-19. Study overall: In each case, the material was cDNA or gDNA derived from T cells, B-cell-depleted T cells, or PBMCs.

Adults between about 18 and 89 years of age took part from 20 to 25 US areas. Germline values: CDR1 KGHSH, CDR2 LQKENI. V lost 4 bases and J lost 0; bases outside the gene matches: 12. CDR3 length equals 18 residues. Only a few counts were recorded for this clone. Assay used: immunoSEQ multiplex PCR; TCRdb lists only in-frame clones, some missing. The table shows a few hundred thousand clones, with 82% occurring only once. The origin of this receptor is a man aged 35 to 55 who had been exposed to COVID-19. Sequencing was done on a sample of PBMCs or T cells enriched from blood (not recorded which). The chain has TRBV18 and TRBJ2-1; TRBD1 matches 7 bases. CDR3 bases: TGTGCCAGCTCACGAGTTTTCCCCGGGACAGACTCCTACAATGAGCAGTTCTTC. As protein: CASSRVFPGTDSYNEQFF.